This TCR beta chain is from a study of shared T cell receptors in the human thymus (dated by TCRdb to the early 2020s). At the level of the whole study: The study examined how the human thymus generates shared, self-reactive T-cell receptor alpha chains.

This clone was seen once. It lacks a known antigen. Base qualities are missing; no much larger clone stands one base away. CDR1 SQVTM and CDR2 ANQGSEA were looked up in the germline V gene. From the cysteine up to the phenylalanine, the CDR3 has a length of 11 residues. Only the CDR3 region is kept as DNA, spanning 33 bases read in frame from base 1. The germline ends are 8 bases apart after V is trimmed by 5 bases and J by 4 bases. Receptor libraries were prepared by the immunoSEQ multiplex PCR assay. Sourced from immuneACCESS, this table was stored by TCRdb with only in-frame sequences that have V and J called. A share of the clones is absent; for the studies checked, an unresolved V gene accounts for under half, and the remainder has no known explanation. The sample table contains approximately 660,000 clones; only one count was recorded for roughly 90% of them. In total, the top ten clones hold about 0.01% of the sample.

These data also featured in a second study, about human thymus T cells. The second publication reports: Donors were immunologically healthy infants undergoing open corrective cardiac surgery for congenital heart defects in Finland. The thymus tissue came from surgical resects taken out during corrective cardiac surgery. Biased V and J gene segment usage appeared to be present in both thymic and peripheral blood repertoires. The related research reported highly overlapping thymic TCR repertoires among unrelated individuals. The study used under 10 infant thymus samples plus four related peripheral blood samples to characterize TCR alpha and beta repertoires. The infant donors were roughly 7 to 244 days old, and the cohort included six or seven males and two females. Thymocytes were released mechanically from tissue and stored at -70 °C as pellets of about 10-34 million cells. Genomic DNA was extracted from frozen cell pellets with a QIAsymphony instrument. TCRB and TCRAD loci were amplified from a standardized quantity of quality-controlled genomic DNA using the immunoSEQ multiplex PCR assay. The amplicons covered the V(D)J region and were long enough to include the CDR3 and to identify the V and J genes. The amplicons were sequenced on an Illumina platform via the commercial immunoSEQ service. Primer bias and sequencing errors were corrected as previously described, and TCRAD and TCRB definitions were based on the IMGT database. Analysis of the repertoires was done with immunoSEQ Analyzer 3.0 and VDJTools and included basic statistics, V/J segment usage, diversity estimates, rarefaction and pairwise overlap. To estimate diversity, the Chao1, ChaoE, Efron-Thisted, Shannon and inverse Simpson indices were applied, and diversity was also estimated on datasets down-sampled to the smallest sample. Repertoire overlap was assessed by strict matching of CDR3 nucleotide sequence, V gene and J gene, and clustering was done by Jaccard-based multidimensional scaling. On average, roughly 890,000 unique TCRB clonotypes were obtained from thymus samples, compared with approximately 82,000 from blood samples.

The receptor's source is a boy less than two years old with a congenital heart defect. Donor details come from another sample of the same person, matched by shared clones. Sequenced material: thymocytes. The V gene is TRBV29-1 and the J gene is TRBJ1-1, and the D gene may be TRBD1, 6 bases matching. The nucleotide sequence reads TGCAGCGTTACAGGGTCCACTGAAGCTTTCTTT. It is translated as CSVTGSTEAFF.